The rows below give T cell receptor beta chains drawn from one sample of a study of blood T cell repertoires in COVID-19. Clones were sequenced by immunoSEQ multiplex PCR, and TCRdb holds only the in-frame ones, with some missing. The sample records some 150,000 clones, about 80% being singletons. Sequencing used peripheral blood. The receptors here all came from a human donor in a cohort sampled during active COVID-19. The CDR3 runs from the conserved cysteine through the conserved F or W. D genes are given only for firm matches. Clone size is stated in some rows and not others, as once, few, many or a class when expanded.

DNA	CDR3	D	V	size	J
TGTGCCAGCGGGGAGTTGCGGGGTGAGCAGTTCTTC	CASGELRGEQFF	NA	TRBV6-6	NA	TRBJ2-1
TGTGCCAGCTCACCAGGTCTAGCGGAGGGGGAGTACTTC	CASSPGLAEGEYF	NA	TRBV18	NA	TRBJ2-7
TGTGCCAGCTCATCAGGGCTTGGGCGCAATCAGCCCCAGCATTTT	CASSSGLGRNQPQHF	NA	TRBV18	NA	TRBJ1-5
TGTGCCAGCAGCCTACGACAGGGGACGAATTTGCTATCTGAAAAACTGTTTTTT	CASSLRQGTNLLSEKLFF	TRBD1	TRBV14	once	TRBJ1-4
TGTGCCATCAGTGGAGGCGGGGGAAAAGAGACCCAGTACTTC	CAISGGGGKETQYF	TRBD2	TRBV10-3	NA	TRBJ2-5
TGTGCCAGCAGTGACCTAGCGGGAGGGCCTGGAGATACGCAGTATTTT	CASSDLAGGPGDTQYF	TRBD2	TRBV6-4	once	TRBJ2-3
TGTGCCAGCAGCTTTTCGGACAGGAATTCACCCCTCCACTTT	CASSFSDRNSPLHF	TRBD1	TRBV2	NA	TRBJ1-6
TGTGCCTCCCGGCGGGGGGCTAGATCCTACGAGCAGTACTTC	CASRRGARSYEQYF	TRBD2	TRBV2	NA	TRBJ2-7
TGTGCCAGTAGTATAGGAGGACAGGACAATGAGCAGTTCTTC	CASSIGGQDNEQFF	TRBD1	TRBV19	NA	TRBJ2-1
TGTGCCATCAGTGAGGGGACAGCTATAGGTGAGCAGTTCTTC	CAISEGTAIGEQFF	TRBD1	TRBV10-3	NA	TRBJ2-1
TGCGCCAGCAGCCAAGATCGTGGCGGGCGCGCCTACGAGCAGTACTTC	CASSQDRGGRAYEQYF	NA	TRBV4-3	NA	TRBJ2-7
TGTGCCAGCAGCTTAGTTCGAGCGGGTACCTACAATGAGCAGTTCTTC	CASSLVRAGTYNEQFF	NA	TRBV7-6	NA	TRBJ2-1
TGTGCCAGCAGCCAAGGGGACAGGGTACTCCATGTCTCTGGAAACACCATATATTTT	CASSQGDRVLHVSGNTIYF	TRBD1	TRBV14	NA	TRBJ1-3
TGTGCCAGCAGCCGAGCCGGGACAGGGGGGGCGTTGACTGAAGCTTTCTTT	CASSRAGTGGALTEAFF	TRBD1	TRBV7-8	NA	TRBJ1-1
TGTGCCAGTAGATCTGGACAGGCGCGCTACAATGAGCAGTTCTTC	CASRSGQARYNEQFF	TRBD1	TRBV19	NA	TRBJ2-1
TGTGCCAGCAGTTGGGCCAATGAGCAGTTCTTC	CASSWANEQFF	NA	TRBV25-1	NA	TRBJ2-1
TGTGCCGGCGAGACCGGGACAGGGGTGGGGAATGGCTACACCTTC	CAGETGTGVGNGYTF	TRBD1	TRBV30	NA	TRBJ1-2
TGCGCCAGCAGCCCGGTGACTAGCGGGAGTTTAAATGAGCAGTTCTTC	CASSPVTSGSLNEQFF	TRBD2	TRBV5-1	few	TRBJ2-1
TGTGCCAGCCTTAGGGGCCAGGTCAATCAGCCCCAGCATTTT	CASLRGQVNQPQHF	NA	TRBV28	few	TRBJ1-5
TGTGCCAGCAGTCTACCGTCAGGGGGCACGGAGACCCAGTACTTC	CASSLPSGGTETQYF	TRBD1	TRBV28	NA	TRBJ2-5
TGCGCCAGCAGCCAAGGTATAACAGGGCACCAAGAGACCCAGTACTTC	CASSQGITGHQETQYF	NA	TRBV4-1	NA	TRBJ2-5
TGTGCCAGCAGACCCTTTGGCGGGACCCAAGAGACCCAGTACTTC	CASRPFGGTQETQYF	NA	TRBV7-9	NA	TRBJ2-5
TGTGCCAGCAGTTACTCGCGACAGGGCCTGGGCGAGCAGTACTTC	CASSYSRQGLGEQYF	TRBD1	TRBV6-5	NA	TRBJ2-7
TGTGCCAGCAGTATCCGTGCTCGGGACAATGAGCAGTTCTTC	CASSIRARDNEQFF	NA	TRBV2	NA	TRBJ2-1
TGTGCCAGTAGTACCCAAACTGATACGCAGTATTTT	CASSTQTDTQYF	NA	TRBV19	NA	TRBJ2-3
TGTGCCAGCAGCCAAGTAATAACGGGATACGACAAAAACATTCAGTACTTC	CASSQVITGYDKNIQYF	NA	TRBV3-1/TRBV3-2	NA	TRBJ2-4
TGCGCCAGCAGCTTGGAGGGCCGGACAGGGGGGCACATTCAGTACTTC	CASSLEGRTGGHIQYF	TRBD1	TRBV5-1	NA	TRBJ2-4
TGTGCCAGCCAACTACAAGAGACCCAGTACTTC	CASQLQETQYF	NA	TRBV18	NA	TRBJ2-5
TGTGCCAGCAGTTGGTTGGAGGGTGGTGGCTACACCTTC	CASSWLEGGGYTF	NA	TRBV6-2/TRBV6-3	NA	TRBJ1-2
TGTGCCAGCAGCAGGGGGAGCTCCTACGAGCAGTACTTC	CASSRGSSYEQYF	TRBD1	TRBV6-5	NA	TRBJ2-7
TGTGCCAGCAGTTACAACGGACTGGAGCAAGAGACCCAGTACTTC	CASSYNGLEQETQYF	NA	TRBV6-5	NA	TRBJ2-5
TGTGCCAGCAGTTTAATCCCCCCCCCGTACGAGCAGTACTTC	CASSLIPPPYEQYF	NA	TRBV28	NA	TRBJ2-7
TGTGCCAGCAGCCAAGAGGCAATGAACACCGGGGAGCTGTTTTTT	CASSQEAMNTGELFF	NA	TRBV3-1/TRBV3-2	NA	TRBJ2-2
TGTGCCAGCAGCCGACGAGGGACTTGGGGCAATGAGCAGTTCTTC	CASSRRGTWGNEQFF	NA	TRBV7-3	once	TRBJ2-1
TGTGCCAGCTCAACCAGTGACAGGCGTAATGAAAAACTGTTTTTT	CASSTSDRRNEKLFF	NA	TRBV18	NA	TRBJ1-4
TGTGCCAGCAGTTACCTCCGGGACTCTAACTCCTACAATGAGCAGTTCTTC	CASSYLRDSNSYNEQFF	NA	TRBV6-2/TRBV6-3	NA	TRBJ2-1
TGTGCCAGCAGCCAAGATATGATGGTGGGACAGGGGGAACGCTGGGCCAACGTCCTGACTTTC	CASSQDMMVGQGERWANVLTF	TRBD1	TRBV4-2	NA	TRBJ2-6
TGTGCCAGCAGGGGACAGGGGGCAGAGCCCCAGCATTTT	CASRGQGAEPQHF	TRBD1	TRBV25-1	NA	TRBJ1-5
TGTGCCAGCAGCCGGGCAGGGCTAAACAATGAGCAGTTCTTC	CASSRAGLNNEQFF	NA	TRBV7-3	NA	TRBJ2-1
TGTGCCTGGAGTGTGGGGGGGAAGGAGACCCAGTACTTC	CAWSVGGKETQYF	TRBD2	TRBV30	NA	TRBJ2-5
TGCGCCAGCAGCTTGAAAGAGGGGGCAGGCACTGAAGCTTTCTTT	CASSLKEGAGTEAFF	TRBD1	TRBV5-1	NA	TRBJ1-1
TGTGCCAGCAGCATGAAGTTAGGACAGGGGGTTTATGGCTACACCTTC	CASSMKLGQGVYGYTF	TRBD1	TRBV28	NA	TRBJ1-2
TGTGCCAGCAGTCCCTCCGGGACTAGCGGGTTAGGGCAGTACTTC	CASSPSGTSGLGQYF	TRBD2	TRBV27	once	TRBJ2-7
TGTGCCAGCAGCTCAACTAGACAGGGCAGGTCACCCCTCCACTTT	CASSSTRQGRSPLHF	TRBD1	TRBV7-6	NA	TRBJ1-6
TGTGCCAGCAGCTCCCAGCCCGCCGGGTCTGGGGCCAACGTCCTGACTTTC	CASSSQPAGSGANVLTF	NA	TRBV7-3	NA	TRBJ2-6
TGTGCCAGCAGTCCCCTCCGGGGGGAGACCCAGTACTTC	CASSPLRGETQYF	NA	TRBV27	NA	TRBJ2-5
TGTGCCAGCAGTGCCGCCCCTAGCGGAGAGCAGTTCTTC	CASSAAPSGEQFF	TRBD2	TRBV6-4	NA	TRBJ2-1
TGTGCCAGTAGTAGCGGTTGGCACTACGAGCAGTACTTC	CASSSGWHYEQYF	NA	TRBV19	NA	TRBJ2-7
TGTGCCAGCAGTTACTATGGGGCCCCCCAAGAGACCCAGTACTTC	CASSYYGAPQETQYF	NA	TRBV6-5	NA	TRBJ2-5
TGTGCCAGCAGCTTGGGGACAGGTATGAACACTGAAGCTTTCTTT	CASSLGTGMNTEAFF	TRBD1	TRBV5-4	NA	TRBJ1-1
TGTGCCAGCAGTTACTCAACTAGCGGATTAAACACCGGGGAGCTGTTTTTT	CASSYSTSGLNTGELFF	TRBD2	TRBV6-2/TRBV6-3	NA	TRBJ2-2
TGTGCCAGCAGCCAACACCCGGGGCAGGGGAAGTTCTTC	CASSQHPGQGKFF	NA	TRBV3-1/TRBV3-2	NA	TRBJ2-1
TGTGCCAGCAGCTGGGCGAACACTGAAGCTTTCTTT	CASSWANTEAFF	NA	TRBV5-8	NA	TRBJ1-1
TGTGCCAGCAGCTTCCCGAGGGTGAAAGCTTTCTTT	CASSFPRVKAFF	NA	TRBV7-8	once	TRBJ1-1
TGTGCCACCCTCGGGACAGTATTAAGGAAGAACACTGAAGCTTTCTTT	CATLGTVLRKNTEAFF	TRBD1	TRBV19	NA	TRBJ1-1
TGTGCCAGCTCACCCAGGCCGAGACCGAACACTGAAGCTTTCTTT	CASSPRPRPNTEAFF	NA	TRBV18	few	TRBJ1-1
TGTGCCACCAGTGCCCCGGACAGGGATACGTACAATGAGCAGTTCTTC	CATSAPDRDTYNEQFF	TRBD1	TRBV24-1	NA	TRBJ2-1
TGTGCCACTTCCCCGGGGTTCTCCGAAGCTTTCTTT	CATSPGFSEAFF	NA	TRBV7-9	NA	TRBJ1-1
TGTGCCAGTAGTACTCAGGGCGTAAGTCGGGCCGGGGAGCTGTTTTTT	CASSTQGVSRAGELFF	NA	TRBV19	NA	TRBJ2-2